The 10 T cell receptor beta chains reported below all come from one sample, sequenced in a study of molecular identifiers for immune sequencing clone quantification. TCRdb reprocessed the PCR reads with MiXCR, giving one entry per CDR3 protein. The table lists tens of thousands of distinct CDR3 sequences, roughly 21% of them singletons. Sequencing was done on a sample of naive CD8+ T cells from blood, with Jurkat cell RNA spiked in. Subset meaning: FACS-sorted CD8+CD4-CCR7+CD45RA+ naive T cells. Receptors originate from a human donor in good health. Some libraries in this study had Jurkat cell RNA spiked in.

This clonotype showed up many times. It is unclear where the CDR3 begins or ends on the DNA, so no DNA is shown, and the CDR3 is as TCRdb lists it. J is TRBJ1-4 and V is TRBV12-3 or TRBV12-4; the table calls TRBD1, which could not be checked here. The CDR3 is 15 amino acids long, termini counted. CDR3 loop: CASSTSFQTPQKLFF.

The genes are TRBV5-6 and TRBJ2-7; no reliable D call. The CDR3 extends over 14 amino acids. In germline, CDR1 is SGHDT, CDR2 YYEEEE. V shed 2 bases and J shed 5 bases, with 14 bases lying between them. The DNA for the CDR3 is TGTGCCAGCAGCTTTTGGCGTGTTTCCCACGAGCAGTACTTC. Translation: CASSFWRVSHEQYF. The variable domain in full, with the rest retrieved from reference TRBV5-6 and TRBJ2-7, is DAGVTQSPTHLIKTRGQQVTLRCSPKSGHDTVSWYQQALGQGPQFIFQYYEEEERQRGNFPDRFSGHQFPNYSSELNVNALLLGDSALYLCASSFWRVSHEQYFGPGTRLTVT.

In its sample, this clonotype was seen many times. This chain joins TRBV7-9 and TRBJ2-3; no clear D. Deletions cut 5 bases from V and 8 bases from J, with 14 bases between. Per germline, CDR1 SEHNR and CDR2 FQNEAQ (reference sequence). The CDR3 is made up of 13 amino acids. CDR3 sequence reads: CASSSPFGGTQYF. CDR3 bases: TGTGCCAGCAGCAGCCCCTTCGGCGGTACGCAGTATTTT.

This clonotype has at least ten counts. The genes are TRBV6-5 and TRBJ2-2; D ambiguous. V was clipped by 2 bases and J by 0 bases, with 4 bases between them. CDR1 MNHEY and CDR2 SVGAGI come from the germline V gene. This CDR3 spans 14 amino acids. The CDR3 bases are TGTGCCAGCAGTTACGGGGCGAACACCGGGGAGCTGTTTTTT. This encodes CASSYGANTGELFF.

There are many counts of this clonotype. J is TRBJ1-1 and V is TRBV29-1; unclear D gene. Trimming shortened V by 6 bases and J by 0 bases, and 17 bases separated the two germline ends. The CDR3 is 15 amino acids. The germline CDR1 and CDR2 sequences are SQVTM and ANQGSEA. CDR3 amino acids: CSVPGVSFMNTEAFF. The CDR3 nucleotides are TGCAGCGTCCCCGGGGTGAGCTTCATGAACACTGAAGCTTTCTTT.

This clonotype has at least ten counts. The chain uses TRBV4-3 and TRBJ2-3; D is possibly TRBD1 (5 bases). The CDR3 runs to 15 residues. From germline, CDR1 is LGHNA and CDR2 YSLEER. Between the trimmed V and J ends, which lost 3 bases and 0 bases, there was a span of 10 bases. The CDR3 DNA is TGCGCCAGCAGCCAGCAGGGAACTAGCACAGATACGCAGTATTTT. It translates to CASSQQGTSTDTQYF.

V gene TRBV7-9 combines with J gene TRBJ2-7; D may be TRBD1 or TRBD2 (5 bases each). Trimming cost V 5 bases and J 4 bases, with 18 bases left between them. The CDR3 sequence is 15 residues long. Per the germline V gene, CDR1 is SEHNR and CDR2 is FQNEAQ (reference sequence). CDR3 amino acids: CASSPPLVREYEQYF. The CDR3 DNA reads TGTGCCAGCAGCCCCCCCTTAGTCAGGGAGTACGAGCAGTACTTC.

V is TRBV6-2 or TRBV6-3 and J is TRBJ1-5, with unresolved D. Trimming left V 2 bases short and J 4 bases short, with 12 bases between. Germline V gives CDR1 MNHEY, CDR2 SVGEGT. The CDR3 length is 15 residues. The CDR3 sequence: CASSYSETENQPQHF. The CDR3, as DNA: TGTGCCAGCAGTTACAGTGAGACGGAGAATCAGCCCCAGCATTTT.

This clonotype was counted many times. The V gene is TRBV5-4, the J gene TRBJ2-7; 9 positions agree with TRBD1. The junction had 7 bases not matched to a gene; V was cut back by 4 bases and J by 5 bases. This CDR3 comprises 14 residues. Germline CDR1 reads SGHNT; CDR2 reads YYREEE (reference sequence). The CDR3 protein is CASSPGQGANEQYF. CDR3 nucleotides: TGTGCCAGCAGCCCGGGACAGGGTGCTAACGAGCAGTACTTC.

This clonotype was counted only a few times. A read error may be the cause here, since a much bigger clone is one base away. The missing conserved phenylalanine or tryptophan at the end of this CDR3 makes a read error likely. CDR3 nucleotides: TGTGCCAGCACTTCACAGGCGTCTCCTGAAGCTTTCTCT. Translated, it gives CASTSQASPEAFS. The chain has TRBV6-5 and TRBJ1-1; tentatively, D is TRBD1 (5 bases). CDR1 is MNHEY, CDR2 SVGAGI, per germline. V gave up 7 bases and J gave up 6 bases, with 15 bases separating them. CDR3 length: 13 amino acids.